The rows below give T cell receptor beta chains drawn from one sample of a study of blood T cell repertoires in COVID-19. Assay used: immunoSEQ multiplex PCR; TCRdb lists only in-frame clones, some missing. The sample has around 140,000 clones, 84% seen once. Source material: peripheral blood. The receptors derive from a man aged 30-40 years with COVID-19, enrolled during active disease. Both conserved end residues are part of each CDR3. D genes are given only for firm matches. The listing skips clone size in some rows; elsewhere it reads once, few, many or a size class.

size,D,V,J,CDR3,DNA
-,TRBD2,TRBV30,TRBJ2-1,CAWSIGLAGNEQFF,TGTGCCTGGAGTATCGGCCTAGCGGGAAATGAGCAGTTCTTC
-,-,TRBV6-5,TRBJ2-7,CASTPGRGYEQYF,TGTGCCAGCACCCCGGGACGGGGGTACGAGCAGTACTTC
once,TRBD2,TRBV5-5,TRBJ2-7,CASSGTSGTYEQYF,TGTGCCAGCAGCGGGACTAGCGGCACCTACGAGCAGTACTTC
-,-,TRBV9,TRBJ2-7,CASSTLAETVYEQYF,TGTGCCAGCAGCACATTAGCGGAGACAGTCTACGAGCAGTACTTC
-,-,TRBV18,TRBJ1-2,CASSPVSGPLDYGYTF,TGTGCCAGCTCACCCGTATCAGGGCCCCTTGACTATGGCTACACCTTC
-,-,TRBV28,TRBJ2-5,CASSPPRQKKLRETQYF,TGTGCCAGCAGTCCCCCTCGCCAGAAAAAATTGAGGGAGACCCAGTACTTC
once,-,TRBV28,TRBJ1-2,CASLGRGYGYTF,TGTGCCAGCTTGGGCAGGGGCTATGGCTACACCTTC
-,TRBD1,TRBV28,TRBJ1-1,CASRRDRVPTEAFF,TGTGCCAGCAGACGCGACAGGGTCCCCACTGAAGCTTTCTTT
-,TRBD1,TRBV28,TRBJ1-2,CASRSGTGGIYGYTF,TGTGCCAGCAGGTCCGGGACAGGGGGGATCTATGGCTACACCTTC
-,-,TRBV29-1,TRBJ2-1,CSVLLASHNEQFF,TGCAGCGTTCTGTTAGCGTCACACAATGAGCAGTTCTTC
-,-,TRBV11-1,TRBJ1-1,CASSLISGPNTEAFF,TGTGCCAGCAGCTTAATCTCAGGCCCGAACACTGAAGCTTTCTTT
-,TRBD2,TRBV18,TRBJ2-3,CASSPASGRGADTQYF,TGTGCCAGCTCACCGGCCAGCGGGAGAGGGGCAGATACGCAGTATTTT
-,TRBD1,TRBV28,TRBJ1-4,CATGRGTGAEKLFF,TGTGCCACCGGTCGAGGGACAGGGGCTGAAAAACTGTTTTTT
few,TRBD2,TRBV5-5,TRBJ2-6,CASSYSGGGGANVLTF,TGTGCCAGCAGCTACTCGGGGGGAGGCGGGGCCAACGTCCTGACTTTC
-,-,TRBV7-2,TRBJ2-1,CASRGHRGNAYNEQFF,TGTGCCAGCAGGGGTCACAGAGGGAACGCCTACAATGAGCAGTTCTTC
-,TRBD2,TRBV7-2,TRBJ2-7,CASSLVVLAGIEQYF,TGTGCCAGCAGCTTAGTAGTACTAGCGGGAATCGAGCAGTACTTC
-,-,TRBV5-6,TRBJ1-4,CASSLSRNEKLFF,TGTGCCAGCAGCCTTTCCCGTAATGAAAAACTGTTTTTT
once,TRBD2,TRBV20-1,TRBJ2-7,CSASGTSGSREQYF,TGCAGTGCTAGTGGGACTAGCGGGAGTCGCGAGCAGTACTTC
-,TRBD2,TRBV27,TRBJ2-3,CASSLSLAGVRTDTQYF,TGTGCCAGCAGTTTATCCCTAGCGGGAGTTCGGACAGATACGCAGTATTTT
-,-,TRBV6-2/TRBV6-3,TRBJ1-1,CASSYRGANTEAFF,TGTGCCAGCAGTTACCGGGGGGCGAACACTGAAGCTTTCTTT
once,TRBD1,TRBV5-8,TRBJ1-2,CASQQGNYGYTF,TGTGCCAGCCAACAGGGGAACTATGGCTACACCTTC
-,TRBD1,TRBV6-5,TRBJ2-7,CASSLRTGPYEQYF,TGTGCCAGCAGTCTGCGGACAGGACCCTACGAGCAGTACTTC
-,-,TRBV28,TRBJ1-5,CASSASGSNQPQHF,TGTGCCAGCAGTGCTTCAGGTAGCAATCAGCCCCAGCATTTT
-,-,TRBV7-3,TRBJ2-5,CASSSVVLGTQYF,TGTGCCAGCAGCTCCGTCGTGCTCGGGACCCAGTACTTC
-,TRBD1,TRBV15,TRBJ1-2,CATSPGTGELHGYTF,TGTGCCACCAGCCCCGGGACAGGGGAACTACATGGCTACACCTTC
-,TRBD1,TRBV5-1,TRBJ1-6,CASSHGTVYNSPLHF,TGCGCCAGCAGCCACGGGACAGTATATAATTCACCCCTCCACTTT
once,-,TRBV29-1,TRBJ2-1,CSVGAGREQFF,TGCAGCGTGGGGGCCGGGAGGGAGCAGTTCTTC
once,-,TRBV29-1,TRBJ1-2,CSVDEGRANYGYTF,TGCAGCGTTGATGAGGGCCGAGCTAACTATGGCTACACCTTC
-,TRBD1,TRBV27,TRBJ2-7,CASSRWTGGSEQYF,TGTGCCAGCAGTCGTTGGACAGGGGGAAGCGAGCAGTACTTC
-,-,TRBV5-8,TRBJ2-7,CASSITYEQYF,TGTGCCAGCAGCATTACCTACGAGCAGTACTTC
-,TRBD1,TRBV15,TRBJ1-5,CATSRDWGQSNSNQPQHF,TGTGCCACCAGCAGAGATTGGGGACAGAGTAATAGCAATCAGCCCCAGCATTTT
-,-,TRBV7-9,TRBJ2-5,CASSSPPYGPQETQYF,TGTGCCAGCAGCTCTCCCCCCTATGGGCCCCAAGAGACCCAGTACTTC
-,-,TRBV5-4,TRBJ2-2,CASSLDRYTGELFF,TGTGCCAGCAGCTTGGACAGGTACACCGGGGAGCTGTTTTTT
-,TRBD2,TRBV30,TRBJ2-3,CAWGTGGGEAQYF,TGTGCCTGGGGGACGGGGGGAGGGGAGGCGCAGTATTTT
-,-,TRBV28,TRBJ1-1,CASSLSGVNTEAFF,TGTGCCAGCAGTTTATCCGGAGTGAACACTGAAGCTTTCTTT
-,TRBD1,TRBV28,TRBJ2-3,CASSRRQGPRTDTQYF,TGTGCCAGCAGTAGGAGACAGGGGCCTCGCACAGATACGCAGTATTTT
-,TRBD2,TRBV10-3,TRBJ2-7,CAISPGLAGGPSYEQYF,TGTGCCATCAGTCCCGGACTAGCGGGAGGACCCTCCTACGAGCAGTACTTC
-,-,TRBV6-6,TRBJ1-2,CASSSLAGNYGYTF,TGTGCCAGCAGTTCCTTAGCAGGGAACTATGGCTACACCTTC
-,-,TRBV6-5,TRBJ2-5,CASSSRKGGRETQYF,TGTGCCAGCAGTTCCCGAAAAGGAGGCCGAGAGACCCAGTACTTC
-,TRBD2,TRBV19,TRBJ2-2,CASSIGLAGASGELFF,TGTGCCAGTAGTATAGGACTAGCGGGAGCCTCCGGGGAGCTGTTTTTT
-,TRBD2,TRBV5-4,TRBJ2-3,CASSLRTSGGSIGTQYF,TGTGCCAGCAGCTTGCGGACTAGCGGGGGTAGCATCGGTACGCAGTATTTT
once,-,TRBV19,TRBJ2-7,CASSTSRYEQYF,TGTGCCAGTAGTACCTCGCGATACGAGCAGTACTTC
-,TRBD1,TRBV28,TRBJ1-2,CASSYPIGQGRGYTF,TGTGCCAGCAGTTACCCTATCGGACAGGGGAGAGGCTACACCTTC
once,TRBD2,TRBV6-5,TRBJ2-6,CASEGGLTGANVLTF,TGTGCCAGCGAGGGAGGGTTAACCGGGGCCAACGTCCTGACTTTC
-,-,TRBV28,TRBJ1-2,CASRGILYGYTF,TGTGCCAGCCGGGGGATCCTGTATGGCTACACCTTC
-,-,TRBV28,TRBJ1-6,CASSLSSPLHF,TGTGCCAGCAGTTTAAGCTCACCCCTCCACTTT
-,TRBD2,TRBV9,TRBJ2-3,CASSVTSGSDTQYF,TGTGCCAGCAGCGTGACTAGCGGGAGTGATACGCAGTATTTT
-,-,TRBV9,TRBJ2-2,CASSNGGSNTGELFF,TGTGCCAGCAGCAACGGCGGCTCGAACACCGGGGAGCTGTTTTTT
-,TRBD1,TRBV15,TRBJ1-6,CATSRQGDNSPLHF,TGTGCCACCAGCAGACAGGGGGATAATTCACCCCTCCACTTT
-,-,TRBV4-1,TRBJ2-7,CASSQHLMVAEQYF,TGCGCCAGCAGCCAACACCTAATGGTAGCAGAGCAGTACTTC
-,TRBD2,TRBV5-4,TRBJ2-2,CASSGPGLAGGQTGELFF,TGTGCCAGCAGCGGTCCGGGACTAGCGGGAGGGCAAACCGGGGAGCTGTTTTTT
-,-,TRBV27,TRBJ1-4,CASSGRSGFLGTNEKLFF,TGTGCCAGCAGTGGGAGATCAGGTTTTTTAGGGACTAATGAAAAACTGTTTTTT
-,-,TRBV2,TRBJ2-5,CARRTIETQYF,TGTGCCAGGAGGACTATAGAGACCCAGTACTTC
-,TRBD1,TRBV15,TRBJ1-2,CATSRDLLTGGGYTF,TGTGCCACCAGCAGAGATCTATTGACAGGGGGCGGCTACACCTTC